The present T cell receptor (beta chain) was sequenced within a study of technical replicates of blood from a handful of donors. Using immunoSEQ multiplex PCR, the repertoire was profiled, and TCRdb retains in-frame clones only, with some absent. The sample has tens of thousands of clones; about 90% are singletons. V shed 6 bases and J 7 bases; nucleotides not matched to a gene: 9. Looked up from germline, CDR1 is MNHEY and CDR2 is SMNVEV (reference sequence). The length of the CDR3 is 15 residues. Sequencing was carried out using T cells isolated from PBMCs. The sequence came from a human donor in good health. This chain links TRBV27 with TRBJ2-1; 10 bases agree with TRBD1. The CDR3 DNA sequence: TGTGCCAGCAGAGCGACAGGGGGCGGACTTAATGAGCAGTTCTTC. Residues: CASRATGGGLNEQFF.